The TCR beta chain described here comes from a study of blood T cell repertoires in COVID-19. Repertoires were generated with immunoSEQ multiplex PCR, while TCRdb's copy carries only in-frame clones and drops some. This repertoire shows about 140,000 clones, about 77% found once; its top ten account for about 9.4%. This clone occurred once. Germline CDR1 reads MDHEN; CDR2 reads SYDVKM. CDR3 length: 15 amino acids. The trim removed 2 bases at V and 8 bases at J, leaving 11 bases unmatched. This clonotype was sampled from a woman aged 45-59 years with active or convalescent COVID-19. Material: peripheral blood. V is TRBV28 and J is TRBJ1-1; 7 nucleotides agree with TRBD1. The CDR3 is CASSLPPQQGLEAFF. Here the CDR3 DNA reads TGTGCCAGCAGTTTACCCCCACAACAGGGGCTGGAAGCTTTCTTT.